The 13 T cell receptor beta chains below were found in one sample sequenced in a study of Ad26.COV2.S vaccination and SARS-CoV-2 variants. Here immunoSEQ multiplex PCR was the method, and the copy in TCRdb shows in-frame clones only, minus some. Among some 270,000 clones, around 85% were seen once, and the ten largest hold just under 3%. The treatment was: around 19 received Ad26.COV2.S at low or high dose, single or two shots; 5 received placebo; per-sample allocation not given. After the first vaccine or placebo injection, samples were drawn on day 63. This sample comprised peripheral blood, obtained in a trial of Ad26.COV2.S vaccine versus placebo. These receptor sequences come from a person between 18 and 65 years old who received the Ad26.COV2.S COVID-19 vaccine or a placebo.

The chain recombines TRBV3-1 (or the pseudogene TRBV3-2) with TRBJ2-2, with TRBD1 matching over 7 bases. The J segment lost 4 bases and the V segment lost 1 base, leaving 3 bases of the junction unmatched. Germline V gene data show CDR1 as LGHDT and CDR2 as YNNKEL (reference sequence). The CDR3 extends over 15 amino acids. The CDR3 DNA sequence: TGTGCCAGCAGCCAAGCCAGGGGGTCCACCGGGGAGCTGTTTTTT. Its protein product is CASSQARGSTGELFF.

This clone was observed a single time. The chain couples TRBV4-1 to TRBJ2-3; 7 nucleotides agree with TRBD2. Per germline, CDR1 MGHRA and CDR2 YSYEKL. The CDR3 sequence is 15 residues long. V was clipped by 4 bases and J by 4 bases; unmatched bases: 8. In DNA form, the CDR3 reads TGCGCCAGCAGCCCCACCCCGGGGGGTCCAGATACGCAGTATTTT. Its protein product is CASSPTPGGPDTQYF.

This clone was seen only a few times. The chain uses TRBV7-9 and TRBJ2-3; 8 nucleotides line up with TRBD2. With V trimmed by 2 bases and J by 5 bases, 18 bases remained unmatched. CDR3 length: 19 residues. The germline CDR1 and CDR2 sequences are SEHNR and FQNEAQ (reference sequence). CDR3 residues: CASSLRGLAKERSVDTQYF. The DNA for the CDR3 is TGTGCCAGCAGCTTACGTGGACTAGCAAAAGAAAGATCAGTAGATACGCAGTATTTT.

This clone appeared once. In nucleotides, the CDR3 is TGTGCCAGCAGCCGGCCAGCCCCAACTAATGAAAAACTGTTTTTT. Protein: CASSRPAPTNEKLFF. V gene TRBV14 combines with J gene TRBJ1-4; D remains unclear. The germline gives CDR1 SGHDN, CDR2 FVKESK. This CDR3 contains 15 residues. The ends were cut back, 4 bases at V and 0 bases at J, with 9 bases in the middle.

This chain joins TRBV27 and TRBJ2-7; D call uncertain. V lost 5 bases to trimming and J lost 3 bases, with 5 bases between them. Germline-derived CDR1 and CDR2 are MNHEY and SMNVEV (reference sequence). This CDR3 comprises 11 residues. CDR3 in DNA: TGTGCCAGCAGTCCCTACTACGAGCAGTACTTC. Amino acid sequence: CASSPYYEQYF.

The chain is built from TRBV6-6 and TRBJ2-1; possibly TRBD2 for D (7 bases). The CDR3 totals 15 residues. In germline, CDR1 is MNHNY, CDR2 SVGAGI (reference sequence). Deletions cut 7 bases from V and 4 bases from J, with 17 bases between. The CDR3 DNA reads TGTGCCAGCATGCGGGGGCAGGTGGTTTACAATGAGCAGTTCTTC. Translating gives CASMRGQVVYNEQFF.

The V and J genes are TRBV5-4 and TRBJ2-2; tentatively, D is TRBD1 or TRBD2 (5 bases each). Per germline, CDR1 SGHNT and CDR2 YYREEE (reference sequence). This CDR3 region has 14 residues. Trimming removed 4 bases from V and 5 bases from J, with 12 bases in between. The CDR3 region is CASSPPWGTGELFF. Written as DNA, the CDR3 is TGTGCCAGCAGCCCCCCCTGGGGGACCGGGGAGCTGTTTTTT.

The chain uses TRBV15 and TRBJ1-5; D is ambiguous. Germline CDR1 and CDR2: LNHNV and YYDKDF (reference sequence). Deletions cut 0 bases from V and 7 bases from J, with 10 bases between. The CDR3 contains 14 residues. The CDR3 DNA reads as TGTGCCACCAGCAGAGATCCGGAGAGCCAGCCCCAGCATTTT. This translates into CATSRDPESQPQHF.

This sequence joins TRBV4-2 and TRBJ2-7; 10 bases agree with TRBD2. Germline V gene lookup returns CDR1 LGHNA and CDR2 YNFKEQ. CDR3 length: 16 amino acids. The junction had 4 bases not matched to a gene; V was cut back by 0 bases and J by 2 bases. CDR3 in amino acids: CASSQEWLAGAYEQYF. The CDR3 bases are TGTGCCAGCAGCCAAGAGTGGCTAGCGGGGGCCTACGAGCAGTACTTC.

A single count supports this clone. The chain couples TRBV6-2 or TRBV6-3 to TRBJ2-3; D gene ambiguous. This CDR3 has 14 residues. Germline assignment: CDR1 MNHEY and CDR2 SVGEGT. Trimming left V 3 bases short and J 2 bases short, with 9 bases between. The CDR3 loop is CASSYGGPTDTQYF. The CDR3 DNA sequence: TGTGCCAGCAGTTATGGCGGACCCACAGATACGCAGTATTTT.

The chain uses TRBV18 and TRBJ1-2; the D is unclear. The CDR3 runs 14 residues. CDR1 is KGHSH and CDR2 is LQKENI in the germline V gene. V was cut by 3 bases and J by 8 bases, with 16 bases left in between. CDR3 region: CASSPQYSGEGYTF. CDR3 coding DNA: TGTGCCAGCTCACCTCAGTATTCCGGGGAGGGCTACACCTTC.

V is TRBV27 and J is TRBJ2-7, with a weak D call TRBD1 (5 bases). The CDR3 spans 15 residues. V was pared by 1 base and J by 3 bases, with 13 bases between. From germline, CDR1 is MNHEY and CDR2 SMNVEV (reference sequence). In DNA form, the CDR3 reads TGTGCCAGCAGTTTATTAGGGGCTGCCTACTACGAGCAGTACTTC. It is translated as CASSLLGAAYYEQYF.

This clone came up once. J is TRBJ2-5 and V is TRBV24-1; TRBD2 is a possible D gene (7 bases). This CDR3 has 14 residues. V lost 5 bases and J lost 5, with 14 bases in between. Germline V gene data show CDR1 as KGHDR and CDR2 as SFDVKD. In nucleotides, the CDR3 is TGTGCCACCAGTGGGGGGGGCTCCGGGGAGACCCAGTACTTC. It encodes CATSGGGSGETQYF.